This TCR beta chain comes out of a study of blood T cells in healthy people across ages. Losses at the gene ends were 5 bases for V and 1 base for J; bases not matched to a gene: 8. The germline V gene has CDR1 SEHNR and CDR2 FQNEAQ (reference sequence). This CDR3 is 16 amino acids long. Study-wide results and limits: With donor CMV status unknown, expanded clonotype changes were possibly confounded.

This clonotype showed up many times. Its antigen remains unidentified. Sample donors were healthy Caucasian individuals that came from Russia, aged roughly 6 to 100. Combining a sample-barcoded 5' primer with a J-beta primer mix, a second PCR ran for 7 to 11 cycles. TCRdb recomputed calls from the 5' RACE reads with MiXCR, one row per CDR3 protein. The table lists hundreds of thousands of distinct CDR3 sequences, approximately 30% of them singletons. The specimen was blood. This receptor was taken from an elderly woman in good health. This chain connects TRBV7-9 to TRBJ1-2, with TRBD1 matching 9 bases. CDR3 sequence (DNA): TGTGCCAGCAGCGACCGGGACAGGGAGTTTAACTATGGCTACACCTTC. Protein: CASSDRDREFNYGYTF.